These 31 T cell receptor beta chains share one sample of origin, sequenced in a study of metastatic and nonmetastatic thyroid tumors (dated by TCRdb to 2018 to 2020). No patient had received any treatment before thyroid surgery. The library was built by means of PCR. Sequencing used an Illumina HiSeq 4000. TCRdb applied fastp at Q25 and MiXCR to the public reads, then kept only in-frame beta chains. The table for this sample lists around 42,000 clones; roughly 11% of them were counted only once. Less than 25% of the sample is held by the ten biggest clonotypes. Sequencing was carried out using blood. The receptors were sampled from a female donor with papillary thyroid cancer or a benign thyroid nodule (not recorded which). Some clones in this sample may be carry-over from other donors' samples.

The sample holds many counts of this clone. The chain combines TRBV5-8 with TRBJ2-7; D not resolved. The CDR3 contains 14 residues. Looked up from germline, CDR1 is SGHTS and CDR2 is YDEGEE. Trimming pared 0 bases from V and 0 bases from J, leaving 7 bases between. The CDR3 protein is CASSLAFYSYEQYF. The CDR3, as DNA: TGTGCCAGCAGCTTGGCCTTTTACTCCTACGAGCAGTACTTC.

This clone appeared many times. CDR3 sequence: CASSEAGWVAGPNEQFF. DNA for the CDR3: TGTGCCAGCAGTGAAGCAGGGTGGGTAGCGGGACCGAATGAGCAGTTCTTC. The chain couples TRBV2 to TRBJ2-1; 8 bases line up with TRBD2. With V trimmed by 0 bases and J by 7 bases, 11 bases remained unmatched. This CDR3 has 17 amino acids. Per the germline V gene, CDR1 is SNHLY and CDR2 is FYNNEI.

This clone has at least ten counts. The CDR3 is CSVEGTGVYNEQFF. In nucleotides, the CDR3 is TGCAGCGTTGAAGGGACAGGGGTCTACAATGAGCAGTTCTTC. The chain recombines TRBV29-1 with TRBJ2-1, with 9 bases identical to TRBD1. Trimming removed 1 base from V and 3 bases from J; junction bases left unmatched: 1. This CDR3 is 14 amino acids long. CDR1 SQVTM and CDR2 ANQGSEA come from the germline V gene.

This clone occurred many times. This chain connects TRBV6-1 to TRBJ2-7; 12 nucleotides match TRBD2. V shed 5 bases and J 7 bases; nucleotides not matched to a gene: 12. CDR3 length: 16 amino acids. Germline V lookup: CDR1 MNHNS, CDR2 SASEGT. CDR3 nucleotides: TGTGCCAGCAGTCAACTAGCGGGAGGAACTACGGGGGAGCAGTACTTC. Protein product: CASSQLAGGTTGEQYF.

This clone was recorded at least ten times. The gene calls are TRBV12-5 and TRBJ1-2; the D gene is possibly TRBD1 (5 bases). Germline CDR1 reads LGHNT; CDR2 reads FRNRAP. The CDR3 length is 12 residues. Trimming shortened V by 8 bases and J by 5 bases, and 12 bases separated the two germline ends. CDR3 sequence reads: CASSGGGYGYTF. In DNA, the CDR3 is TGTGCTAGTAGTGGGGGGGGGTATGGCTACACCTTC.

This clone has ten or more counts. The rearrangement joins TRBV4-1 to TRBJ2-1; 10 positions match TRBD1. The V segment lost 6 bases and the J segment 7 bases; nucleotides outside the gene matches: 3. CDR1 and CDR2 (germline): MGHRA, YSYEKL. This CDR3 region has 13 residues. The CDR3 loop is CASRDRGWNEQFF. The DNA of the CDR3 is TGCGCCAGCAGGGACAGGGGGTGGAATGAGCAGTTCTTC.

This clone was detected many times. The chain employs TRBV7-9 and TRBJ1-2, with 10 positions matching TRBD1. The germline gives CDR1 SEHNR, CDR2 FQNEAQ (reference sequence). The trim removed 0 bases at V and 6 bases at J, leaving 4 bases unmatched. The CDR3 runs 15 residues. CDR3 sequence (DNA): TGTGCCAGCAGCTTAGCAAAGGACAGGGGGGATGGCTACACCTTC. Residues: CASSLAKDRGDGYTF. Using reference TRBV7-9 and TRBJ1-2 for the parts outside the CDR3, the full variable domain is DTGVSQNPRHKITKRGQNVTFRCDPISEHNRLYWYRQTLGQGPEFLTYFQNEAQLEKSRLLSDRFSAERPKGSFSTLEIQRTEQGDSAMYLCASSLAKDRGDGYTFGSGTRLTVV.

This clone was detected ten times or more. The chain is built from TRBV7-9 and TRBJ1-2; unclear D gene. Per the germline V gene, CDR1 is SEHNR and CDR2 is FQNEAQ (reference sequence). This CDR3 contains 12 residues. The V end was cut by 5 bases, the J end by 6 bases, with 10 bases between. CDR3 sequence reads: CASSPAQNGYTF. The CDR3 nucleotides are TGTGCCAGCAGCCCTGCACAGAATGGCTACACCTTC.

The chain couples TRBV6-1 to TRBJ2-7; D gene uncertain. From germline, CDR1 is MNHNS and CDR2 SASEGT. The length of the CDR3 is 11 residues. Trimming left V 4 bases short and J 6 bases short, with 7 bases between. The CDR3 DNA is TGTGCCAGCAGTGGCCCTGCCGAGCAGTACTTC. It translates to CASSGPAEQYF.

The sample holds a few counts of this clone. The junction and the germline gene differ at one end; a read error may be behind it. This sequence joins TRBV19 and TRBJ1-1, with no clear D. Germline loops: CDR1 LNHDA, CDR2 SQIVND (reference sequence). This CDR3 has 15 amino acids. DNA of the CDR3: TGTTCCAGTACCCCGGCCCGTGGCGCGAACACTGAAGCTCTCTTT. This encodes CSSTPARGANTEALF.

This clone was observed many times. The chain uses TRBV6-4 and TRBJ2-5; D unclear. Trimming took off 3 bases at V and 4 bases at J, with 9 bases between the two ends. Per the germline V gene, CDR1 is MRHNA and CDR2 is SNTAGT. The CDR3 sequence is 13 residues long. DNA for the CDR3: TGTGCCAGCAGTGAAAGCCCTACAGAGACCCAGTACTTC. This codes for CASSESPTETQYF.

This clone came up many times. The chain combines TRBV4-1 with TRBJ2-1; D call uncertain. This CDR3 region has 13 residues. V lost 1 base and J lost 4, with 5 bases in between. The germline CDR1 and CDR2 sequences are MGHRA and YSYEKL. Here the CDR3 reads CASSQGHYNEQFF. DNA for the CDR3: TGCGCCAGCAGCCAAGGCCATTACAATGAGCAGTTCTTC.

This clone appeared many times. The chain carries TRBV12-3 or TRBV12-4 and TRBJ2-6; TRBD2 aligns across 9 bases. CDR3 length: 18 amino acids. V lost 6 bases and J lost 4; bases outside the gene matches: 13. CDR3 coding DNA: TGTGCCAGCAGGGGTGGGCGGGAGGGTCGACTCGGGGCCAACGTCCTGACTTTC. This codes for CASRGGREGRLGANVLTF.

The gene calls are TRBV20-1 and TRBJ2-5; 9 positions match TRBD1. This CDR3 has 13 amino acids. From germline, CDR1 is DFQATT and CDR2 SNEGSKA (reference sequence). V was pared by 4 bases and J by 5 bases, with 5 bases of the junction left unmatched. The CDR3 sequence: CSAITGGFETQYF. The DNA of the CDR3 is TGCAGTGCTATTACAGGGGGCTTTGAGACCCAGTACTTC.

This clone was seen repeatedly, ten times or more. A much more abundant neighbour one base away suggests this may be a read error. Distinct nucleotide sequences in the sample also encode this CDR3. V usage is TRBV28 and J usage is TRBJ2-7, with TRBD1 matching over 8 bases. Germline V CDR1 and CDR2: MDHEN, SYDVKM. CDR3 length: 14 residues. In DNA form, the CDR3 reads TGCGCCAGCAGGGGCCAGGGGGCATATAACGAGCAGTACTTC. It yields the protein CASRGQGAYNEQYF.

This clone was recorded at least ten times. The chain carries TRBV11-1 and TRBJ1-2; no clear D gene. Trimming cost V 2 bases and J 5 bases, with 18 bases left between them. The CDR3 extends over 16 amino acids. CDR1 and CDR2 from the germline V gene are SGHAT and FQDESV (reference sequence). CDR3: CASSLLGDTNIYGYTF. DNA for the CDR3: TGTGCCAGCAGCTTATTGGGTGACACAAACATATATGGCTACACCTTC.

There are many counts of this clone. The CDR3 reads CASSLEGEQPQHF. In DNA, the CDR3 is TGCGCCAGCAGCTTGGAAGGGGAGCAGCCCCAGCATTTT. This chain links TRBV5-1 with TRBJ1-5; D is possibly TRBD1 (5 bases). V was cut by 0 bases and J by 7 bases, with 8 bases left in between. CDR1 is SGHRS and CDR2 is YFSETQ in the germline V gene. The CDR3 extends over 13 amino acids.

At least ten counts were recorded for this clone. The CDR3 DNA follows: TGCAGTGCTAGAGATGCCCCCTTGGAGCGAGTCTACAATGAGCAGTTCTTC. This codes for CSARDAPLERVYNEQFF. The chain couples TRBV20-1 to TRBJ2-1; D remains unclear. Germline lookup yields CDR1 DFQATT and CDR2 SNEGSKA (reference sequence). V was pared by 0 bases and J by 3 bases, with 18 bases between. The length of the CDR3 is 17 residues.

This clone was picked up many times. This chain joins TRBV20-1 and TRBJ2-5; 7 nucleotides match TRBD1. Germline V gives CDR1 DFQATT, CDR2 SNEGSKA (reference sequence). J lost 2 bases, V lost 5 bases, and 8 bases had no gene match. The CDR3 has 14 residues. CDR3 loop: CSASTGVAQETQYF. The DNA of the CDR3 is TGCAGTGCTTCTACAGGGGTCGCGCAAGAGACCCAGTACTTC.

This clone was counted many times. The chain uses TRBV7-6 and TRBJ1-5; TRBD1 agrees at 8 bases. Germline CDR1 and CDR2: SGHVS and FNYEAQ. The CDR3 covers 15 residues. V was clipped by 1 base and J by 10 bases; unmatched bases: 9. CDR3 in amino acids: CASSLGAAGGGPQHF. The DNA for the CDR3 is TGTGCCAGCAGCTTAGGAGCGGCAGGGGGCGGACCCCAGCATTTT.

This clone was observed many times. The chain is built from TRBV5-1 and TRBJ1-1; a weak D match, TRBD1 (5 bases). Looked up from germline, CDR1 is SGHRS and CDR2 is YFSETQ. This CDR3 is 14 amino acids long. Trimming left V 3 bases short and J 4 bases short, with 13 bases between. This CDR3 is CASSSGGIGTEAFF. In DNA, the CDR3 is TGCGCCAGCAGCTCTGGGGGGATTGGCACTGAAGCTTTCTTT.

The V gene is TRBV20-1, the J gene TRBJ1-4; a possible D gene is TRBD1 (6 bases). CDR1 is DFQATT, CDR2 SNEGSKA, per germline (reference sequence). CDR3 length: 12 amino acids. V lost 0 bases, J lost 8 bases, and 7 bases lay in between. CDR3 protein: CSARDGGEKLFF. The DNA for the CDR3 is TGCAGTGCTAGAGATGGGGGCGAAAAACTGTTTTTT.

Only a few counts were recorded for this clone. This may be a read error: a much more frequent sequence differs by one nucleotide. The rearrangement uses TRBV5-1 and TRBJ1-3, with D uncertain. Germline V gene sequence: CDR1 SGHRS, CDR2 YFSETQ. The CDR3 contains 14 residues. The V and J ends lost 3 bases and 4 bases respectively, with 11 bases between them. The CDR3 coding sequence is TGCGCCAGCAGCTCTGACACGGGCGGAAACACCATATATTTT. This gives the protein CASSSDTGGNTIYF.

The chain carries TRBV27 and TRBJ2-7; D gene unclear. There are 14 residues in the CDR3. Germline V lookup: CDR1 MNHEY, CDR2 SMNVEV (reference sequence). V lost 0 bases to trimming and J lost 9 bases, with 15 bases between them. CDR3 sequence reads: CASSLSSPGDVQYF. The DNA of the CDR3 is TGTGCCAGCAGTTTATCGTCCCCTGGCGATGTGCAGTACTTC.

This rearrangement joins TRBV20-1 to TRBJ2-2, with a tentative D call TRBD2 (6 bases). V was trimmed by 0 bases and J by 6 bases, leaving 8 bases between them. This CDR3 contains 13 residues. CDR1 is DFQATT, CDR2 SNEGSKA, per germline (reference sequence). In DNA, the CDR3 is TGCAGTGCTAGAGATCTAGCGTCCGGGGAGCTGTTTTTT. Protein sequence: CSARDLASGELFF.

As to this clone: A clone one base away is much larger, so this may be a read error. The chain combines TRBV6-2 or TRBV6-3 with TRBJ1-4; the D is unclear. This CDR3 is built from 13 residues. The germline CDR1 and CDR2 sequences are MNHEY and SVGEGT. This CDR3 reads CAGSYSPDEKLFF. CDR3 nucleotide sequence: TGTGCCGGCAGTTACTCTCCCGATGAAAAACTGTTTTTT.

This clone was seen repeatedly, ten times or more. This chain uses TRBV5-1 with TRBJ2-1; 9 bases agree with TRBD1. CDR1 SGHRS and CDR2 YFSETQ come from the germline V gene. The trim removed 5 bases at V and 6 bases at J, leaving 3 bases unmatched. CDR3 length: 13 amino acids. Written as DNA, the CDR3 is TGCGCCAGCAGTGGACAGGGGACCAATGAGCAGTTCTTC. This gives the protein CASSGQGTNEQFF. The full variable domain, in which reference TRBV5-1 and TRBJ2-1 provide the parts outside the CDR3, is KAGVTQTPRYLIKTRGQQVTLSCSPISGHRSVSWYQQTPGQGLQFLFEYFSETQRNKGNFPGRFSGRQFSNSRSEMNVSTLELGDSALYLCASSGQGTNEQFFGPGTRLTVL.

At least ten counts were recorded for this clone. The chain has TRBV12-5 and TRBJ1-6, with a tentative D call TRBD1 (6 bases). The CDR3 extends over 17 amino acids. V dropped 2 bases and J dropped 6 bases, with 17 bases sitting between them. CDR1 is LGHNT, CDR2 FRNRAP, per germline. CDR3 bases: TGTGCTAGTGGTTTGCCACGGGGGGCCCACTTTAATTCACCCCTCCACTTT. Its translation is CASGLPRGAHFNSPLHF.

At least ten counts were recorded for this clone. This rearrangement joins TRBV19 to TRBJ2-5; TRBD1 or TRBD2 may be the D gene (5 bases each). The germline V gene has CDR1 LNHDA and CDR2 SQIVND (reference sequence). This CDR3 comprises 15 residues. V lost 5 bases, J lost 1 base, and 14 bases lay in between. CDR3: CASSDLLGPQETQYF. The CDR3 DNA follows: TGTGCCAGTAGTGATCTATTGGGACCCCAAGAGACCCAGTACTTC.

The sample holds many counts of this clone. In DNA, the CDR3 is TGCAGTGCTACACCACAGGGGTTTGGCTACACCTTC. Translating it yields CSATPQGFGYTF. The gene calls are TRBV20-1 and TRBJ1-2; 7 nucleotides line up with TRBD1. The CDR3 spans 12 residues. Trimming took 4 bases from V and 7 from J; bases not matched to a gene: 6. Germline V gene lookup returns CDR1 DFQATT and CDR2 SNEGSKA (reference sequence).

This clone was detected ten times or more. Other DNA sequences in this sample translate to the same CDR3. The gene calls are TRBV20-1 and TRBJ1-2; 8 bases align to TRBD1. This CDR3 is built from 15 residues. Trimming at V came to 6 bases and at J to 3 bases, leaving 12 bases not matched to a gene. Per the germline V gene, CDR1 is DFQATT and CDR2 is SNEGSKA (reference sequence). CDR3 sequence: CSATGTGGRDYGYTF. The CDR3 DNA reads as TGCAGTGCCACGGGGACAGGCGGGCGGGACTATGGCTACACCTTC.